This T cell receptor (beta chain) comes out of a study of human thymus T cells. The repertoire was sequenced with immunoSEQ multiplex PCR; TCRdb's copy has only in-frame clones and lacks some. The profile shows over 35,000 clones, roughly 94% of them singletons. The CDR3 has 12 residues. V was cut by 3 bases and J by 10 bases, with 10 bases left in between. Germline values: CDR1 SGHTA, CDR2 FQGNSA. An approximately 0.45-1 mL peripheral blood aliquot was taken intraoperatively from four of eight donors. Sequenced input: blood. The chain links TRBV7-2 to TRBJ2-1; a weak D match, TRBD2 (5 bases). This sequence originates from a boy under two years old with a congenital heart defect but otherwise immunologically healthy. Here the CDR3 DNA reads TGTGCCAGCAGCTTCCTGGGCGGGGAGCAGTTCTTC. As protein: CASSFLGGEQFF. The variable domain in full, completed from reference TRBV7-2 and TRBJ2-1, reads GAGVSQSPSNKVTEKGKDVELRCDPISGHTALYWYRQSLGQGLEFLIYFQGNSAPDKSGLPSDRFSAERTGGSVSTLTIQRTQQEDSAVYLCASSFLGGEQFFGPGTRLTVL.